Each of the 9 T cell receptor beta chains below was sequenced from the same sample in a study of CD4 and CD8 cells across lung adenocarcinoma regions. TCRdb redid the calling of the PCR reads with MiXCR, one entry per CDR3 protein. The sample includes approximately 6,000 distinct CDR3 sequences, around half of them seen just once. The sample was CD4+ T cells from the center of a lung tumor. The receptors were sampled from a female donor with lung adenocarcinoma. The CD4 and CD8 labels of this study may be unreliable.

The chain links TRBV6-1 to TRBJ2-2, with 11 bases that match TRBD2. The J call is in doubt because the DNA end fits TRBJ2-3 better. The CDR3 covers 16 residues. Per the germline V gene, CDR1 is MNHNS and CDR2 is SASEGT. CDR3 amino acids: CASSQGLAVNTGAQYF. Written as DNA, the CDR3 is TGTGCCAGCAGCCAGGGACTAGCGGTGAACACCGGGGCGCAGTATTTT.

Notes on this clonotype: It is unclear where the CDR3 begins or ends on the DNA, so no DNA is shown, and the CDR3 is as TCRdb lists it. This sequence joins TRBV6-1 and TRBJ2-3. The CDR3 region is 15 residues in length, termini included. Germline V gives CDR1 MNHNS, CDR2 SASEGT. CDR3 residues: CASSQAAVGTGTLYF.

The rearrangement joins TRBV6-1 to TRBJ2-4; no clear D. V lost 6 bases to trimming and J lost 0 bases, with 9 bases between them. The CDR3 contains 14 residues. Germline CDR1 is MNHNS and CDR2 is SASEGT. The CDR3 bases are TGTGCCAGCAGACCAGACCTAGCCAAAAACATTCAGTACTTC. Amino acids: CASRPDLAKNIQYF.

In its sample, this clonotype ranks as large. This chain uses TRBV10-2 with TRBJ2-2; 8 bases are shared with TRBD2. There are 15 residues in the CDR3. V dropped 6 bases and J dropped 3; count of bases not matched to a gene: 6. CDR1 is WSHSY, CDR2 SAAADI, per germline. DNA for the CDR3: TGCGCCAGCAGGGAAGGACTAGCCCACACCGGGGAGCTGTTTTTT. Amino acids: CASREGLAHTGELFF.

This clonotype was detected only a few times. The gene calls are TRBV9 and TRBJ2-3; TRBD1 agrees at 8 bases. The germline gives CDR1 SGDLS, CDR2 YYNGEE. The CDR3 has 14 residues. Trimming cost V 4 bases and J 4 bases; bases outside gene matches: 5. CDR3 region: CASSRGQGPDTQYF. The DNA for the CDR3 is TGTGCCAGCAGCCGAGGACAGGGCCCAGATACGCAGTATTTT.

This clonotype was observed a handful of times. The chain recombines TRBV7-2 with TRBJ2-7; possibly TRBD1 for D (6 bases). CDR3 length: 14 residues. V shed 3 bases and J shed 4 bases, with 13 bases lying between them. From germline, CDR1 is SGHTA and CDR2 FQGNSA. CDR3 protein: CASSFWQGSYEQYF. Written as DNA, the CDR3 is TGTGCCAGCAGCTTCTGGCAGGGGAGTTACGAGCAGTACTTC.

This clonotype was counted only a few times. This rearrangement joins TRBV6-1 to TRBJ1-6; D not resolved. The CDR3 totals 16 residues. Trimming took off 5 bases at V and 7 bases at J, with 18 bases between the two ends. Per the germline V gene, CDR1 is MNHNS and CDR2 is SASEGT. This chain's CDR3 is CASSTRGKLQNSPLHF. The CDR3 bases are TGTGCCAGCAGTACCCGGGGTAAACTCCAAAATTCACCCCTCCACTTT.

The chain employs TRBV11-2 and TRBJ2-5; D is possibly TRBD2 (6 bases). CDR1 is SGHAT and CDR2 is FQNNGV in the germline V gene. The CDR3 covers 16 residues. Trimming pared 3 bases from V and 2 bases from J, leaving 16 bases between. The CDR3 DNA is TGTGCCAGCAGCTTTGTCCCGGGACTCGCTCAAGAGACCCAGTACTTC. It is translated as CASSFVPGLAQETQYF. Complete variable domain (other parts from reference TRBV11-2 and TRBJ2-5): EAGVAQSPRYKIIEKRQSVAFWCNPISGHATLYWYQQILGQGPKLLIQFQNNGVVDDSQLPKDRFSAERLKGVDSTLKIQPAKLEDSAVYLCASSFVPGLAQETQYFGPGTRLLVL.

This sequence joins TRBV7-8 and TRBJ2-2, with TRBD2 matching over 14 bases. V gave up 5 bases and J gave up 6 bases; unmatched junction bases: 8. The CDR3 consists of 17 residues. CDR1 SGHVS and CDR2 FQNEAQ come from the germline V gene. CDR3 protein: CASSQLGLAGVPGELFF. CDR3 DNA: TGTGCCAGCAGCCAGTTGGGACTAGCGGGAGTACCCGGGGAGCTGTTTTTT. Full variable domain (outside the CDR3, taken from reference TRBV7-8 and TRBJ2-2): GAGVSQSPRYKVAKRGQDVALRCDPISGHVSLFWYQQALGQGPEFLTYFQNEAQLDKSGLPSDRFFAERPEGSVSTLKIQRTQQEDSAVYLCASSQLGLAGVPGELFFGEGSRLTVL.